The 22 T cell receptor beta chains below were found in one sample sequenced in a study of blood T cell repertoires in COVID-19. The data were produced by immunoSEQ multiplex PCR, yet TCRdb's version contains in-frame clones alone and is incomplete. Of almost 250,000 clones listed, roughly 88% were seen once; the top ten hold approximately 6.2%. Sequenced material: peripheral blood. Every receptor here comes from a woman aged 80 or over with COVID-19, enrolled during active disease.

The rearrangement uses TRBV10-3 and TRBJ1-1; 8 bases are a match to TRBD1. V gave up 6 bases and J gave up 1 base; unmatched junction bases: 4. The CDR3 is 14 amino acids. Germline lookup yields CDR1 ENHRY and CDR2 SYGVKD. CDR3 sequence (DNA): TGTGCCATCAGGGCCCAGGGGGCGAACACTGAAGCTTTCTTT. It specifies CAIRAQGANTEAFF.

The chain recombines TRBV6-5 with TRBJ1-5; D remains ambiguous. The CDR3 is made up of 16 amino acids. CDR1 MNHEY and CDR2 SVGAGI come from the germline V gene. Trimming left V 2 bases short and J 4 bases short, with 15 bases between. The CDR3 is CASSYGSPSFNQPQHF. As DNA, the CDR3 is TGTGCCAGCAGTTACGGCAGTCCCTCCTTTAATCAGCCCCAGCATTTT.

This sequence joins TRBV3-1 (or the pseudogene TRBV3-2) and TRBJ1-2, with 7 bases lining up with TRBD1. Germline trimming cut 1 base from V and 4 bases from J; bases unmatched to any gene: 3. This CDR3 contains 14 residues. The germline V gene encodes CDR1 LGHDT and CDR2 YNNKEL (reference sequence). CDR3 loop: CASSQGPGGYGYTF. CDR3 nucleotides: TGTGCCAGCAGCCAAGGTCCAGGGGGCTATGGCTACACCTTC.

The V call is TRBV5-6, the J call TRBJ1-2; D might be TRBD1 (5 bases). In germline, CDR1 is SGHDT, CDR2 YYEEEE. V dropped 0 bases and J dropped 7 bases, with 19 bases sitting between them. The CDR3 consists of 16 residues. The CDR3 region is CASSLGLIRVTAGYTF. The CDR3 DNA is TGTGCCAGCAGCTTGGGGCTAATCAGGGTAACTGCTGGCTACACCTTC.

The chain employs TRBV6-5 and TRBJ2-5, with a possible D match to TRBD2 (5 bases). V shed 3 bases and J shed 2 bases, with 16 bases lying between them. Germline lookup yields CDR1 MNHEY and CDR2 SVGAGI. This CDR3 is built from 16 residues. The CDR3 spells CASSYSGPLAQETQYF. In DNA form, the CDR3 reads TGTGCCAGCAGTTATTCGGGCCCCCTAGCTCAAGAGACCCAGTACTTC.

The J gene is TRBJ1-5, the V gene TRBV27; 7 bases map to TRBD1. The CDR3 runs 16 residues. Looked up from germline, CDR1 is MNHEY and CDR2 is SMNVEV (reference sequence). V lost 5 bases, J lost 0 bases, and 7 bases stayed unmatched. This CDR3 is CASSPSRGVSNQPQHF. CDR3 nucleotide sequence: TGTGCCAGCAGTCCCTCCAGGGGGGTTAGCAATCAGCCCCAGCATTTT.

The chain is built from TRBV7-9 and TRBJ1-5, with 7 bases lining up with TRBD1. V gave up 5 bases and J gave up 3 bases; unmatched junction bases: 7. The CDR3 extends over 15 amino acids. Germline V CDR1 and CDR2: SEHNR, FQNEAQ (reference sequence). DNA of the CDR3: TGTGCCAGCAGCCGGGACAGTGGTAACAATCAGCCCCAGCATTTT. This gives the protein CASSRDSGNNQPQHF. The variable domain in full, with the rest retrieved from reference TRBV7-9 and TRBJ1-5, is DTGVSQNPRHKITKRGQNVTFRCDPISEHNRLYWYRQTLGQGPEFLTYFQNEAQLEKSRLLSDRFSAERPKGSFSTLEIQRTEQGDSAMYLCASSRDSGNNQPQHFGDGTRLSIL.

The chain recombines TRBV6-5 with TRBJ1-2, with a weak D call TRBD1 (5 bases). This CDR3 is built from 15 residues. Between the trimmed V and J ends, which lost 7 bases and 4 bases, there was a span of 19 bases. Germline values: CDR1 MNHEY, CDR2 SVGAGI. CDR3 bases: TGTGCCAGCACTTGGGCAGGGCTGGGGGGCTATGGCTACACCTTC. It specifies CASTWAGLGGYGYTF.

The CDR3 region is CASSQTGTAFSNQPQHF. In DNA, the CDR3 is TGTGCCAGCAGTCAAACCGGGACAGCTTTTAGCAATCAGCCCCAGCATTTT. J is TRBJ1-5 and V is TRBV6-2 or TRBV6-3; 7 bases are a match to TRBD1. V lost 5 bases to trimming and J lost 0 bases; unmatched junction nucleotides: 10. Per the germline V gene, CDR1 is MNHEY and CDR2 is SVGEGT. CDR3 length equals 17 residues.

This chain joins TRBV5-6 and TRBJ2-5; TRBD1 aligns across 8 bases. The CDR3 runs to 15 residues. Trimming at V came to 4 bases and at J to 0 bases, leaving 5 bases not matched to a gene. Germline-derived CDR1 and CDR2 are SGHDT and YYEEEE. CDR3 in amino acids: CASSRDRLYQETQYF. The CDR3 coding sequence is TGTGCCAGCAGCCGGGACAGGCTGTACCAAGAGACCCAGTACTTC.

The rearrangement joins TRBV2 to TRBJ1-5, with D possibly being TRBD1 (5 bases). Deletions cut 3 bases from V and 5 bases from J, with 11 bases between. CDR1 SNHLY and CDR2 FYNNEI come from the germline V gene. The CDR3 runs to 14 residues. The CDR3 reads CASSDIGGDQPQHF. CDR3 sequence (DNA): TGTGCCAGCAGTGATATAGGAGGGGATCAGCCCCAGCATTTT.

This clone was seen a few times. This chain joins TRBV7-9 and TRBJ1-3; 11 positions match TRBD1. Germline CDR1 reads SEHNR; CDR2 reads FQNEAQ (reference sequence). The CDR3 loop spans 16 amino acids. Unmatched junction bases numbered 7, after V lost 5 bases and J lost 4 bases. The CDR3 region has the DNA TGTGCCAGCAGCCAAGGACAGGGGGCGGCCGGAAACACCATATATTTT. It codes for CASSQGQGAAGNTIYF.

The chain joins TRBV6-2 or TRBV6-3 to TRBJ1-3; D gene ambiguous. The V gene's germline CDR1 is MNHEY and CDR2 SVGEGT. The CDR3 runs 16 residues. Trimming removed 5 bases from V and 0 bases from J, with 14 bases in between. The CDR3 DNA sequence: TGTGCCAGCAGTACCCGACGGACTCCCTCTGGAAACACCATATATTTT. The encoded protein is CASSTRRTPSGNTIYF.

The rearrangement links TRBV28 to TRBJ1-6, with D possibly matching TRBD1 (6 bases). Germline CDR1 and CDR2: MDHEN and SYDVKM. The germline V and J ends were trimmed by 5 bases and 10 bases, with 18 bases remaining between them. This CDR3 region has 15 residues. The CDR3 loop reads CASSRGGVLGSPLHF. The CDR3 DNA reads as TGTGCCAGCAGTAGAGGGGGGGTCCTAGGGTCACCCCTCCACTTT.

This clone was counted once. V gene TRBV6-6 combines with J gene TRBJ1-5; 8 bases line up with TRBD1. V gave up 5 bases and J gave up 4 bases; unmatched junction bases: 1. Germline-derived CDR1 and CDR2 are MNHNY and SVGAGI (reference sequence). The CDR3 has 13 residues. The chain's CDR3 is CASSTGGNQPQHF. In DNA, the CDR3 is TGTGCCAGCAGTACAGGGGGAAATCAGCCCCAGCATTTT.

This clone was seen a handful of times. The chain is built from TRBV6-5 and TRBJ1-1; no reliable D call. Trimming left V 6 bases short and J 0 bases short, with 8 bases between. CDR1 is MNHEY and CDR2 is SVGAGI in the germline V gene. The CDR3 is made up of 13 amino acids. The CDR3 region has the DNA TGTGCCAGCAGGGTTACTTTGAACACTGAAGCTTTCTTT. Translated: CASRVTLNTEAFF.

The chain has TRBV5-6 and TRBJ2-1; TRBD1 is a possible D gene (5 bases). The CDR3 is made up of 14 amino acids. CDR1 and CDR2 (germline): SGHDT, YYEEEE. V was pared by 3 bases and J by 5 bases, with 12 bases between. The CDR3 DNA sequence: TGTGCCAGCAGCTGGCGGCAGGGCGACAATGAGCAGTTCTTC. Amino acids: CASSWRQGDNEQFF.

The chain employs TRBV21-1 and TRBJ2-3; TRBD2 was called by the table and not checked on the DNA. TRBV21-1 is termed a pseudogene. This CDR3 comprises 17 residues. The CDR3, as DNA: TGTGCCAGCAGCTCCGGACTAGACTTAACCGGCACAGATACGCAGTATTTT. Translation: CASSSGLDLTGTDTQYF.

The chain couples TRBV7-9 to TRBJ2-7; 9 nucleotides line up with TRBD1. This CDR3 region has 19 residues. The V gene end was trimmed by 4 bases and the J gene end by 5 bases; junction bases not matched to a gene: 21. Germline-derived CDR1 and CDR2 are SEHNR and FQNEAQ (reference sequence). CDR3 nucleotides: TGTGCCAGCAGCTCCGTCCTGAGACAGGGGGTCCACCTTCGCAACGAGCAGTACGTC. Translation gives CASSSVLRQGVHLRNEQYV.

The CDR3, as DNA: TGTGCCAGCAGCCCCCGGACTAGCGTGGGCACCGGGGAGCTGTTTTTT. Translation: CASSPRTSVGTGELFF. V and J are TRBV7-6 and TRBJ2-2, with 9 bases matching TRBD2. There are 16 residues in the CDR3. Germline assignment: CDR1 SGHVS and CDR2 FNYEAQ. V lost 5 bases, J lost 4 bases, and 8 bases stayed unmatched.

This rearrangement joins TRBV3-1 (or the pseudogene TRBV3-2) to TRBJ2-7, with a tentative D call TRBD2 (5 bases). The CDR3 is 13 residues long. The V end was cut by 4 bases, the J end by 3 bases, with 10 bases between. Germline loops: CDR1 LGHDT, CDR2 YNNKEL (reference sequence). The DNA of the CDR3 is TGTGCCAGCAGCCCCCTCGAGGGCTACGAGCAGTACTTC. Its translation: CASSPLEGYEQYF.

This chain uses TRBV7-9 with TRBJ2-5; D perhaps matches TRBD2 (5 bases). The CDR3 has 14 residues. CDR1 SEHNR and CDR2 FQNEAQ come from the germline V gene (reference sequence). V lost 0 bases, J lost 2 bases, and 7 bases lay in between. CDR3 in amino acids: CASSLARDQETQYF. The CDR3 nucleotides are TGTGCCAGCAGCTTAGCCCGGGATCAAGAGACCCAGTACTTC.